This is a list of T cell receptor beta chains from one sample in a study of patients and donors after allogeneic stem cell transplantation. TCRdb reprocessed the RT-PCR reads via MiXCR and lists one record per CDR3 protein. The sample carries roughly 230,000 distinct CDR3 sequences, over 12% recorded once. Sequenced input: blood, either unsorted or a sorted T cell fraction (not recorded which). The origin of the receptors is a human donor who was either an allogeneic HSCT recipient or a stem cell or donor lymphocyte infusion donor (not recorded which). It is not recorded whose cells these are; they may come from a transplant donor. Each CDR3 is given with its conserved first and last residue. The D gene is left open where the match is weak. Expanded clones get a size class; other rows say once, few or many, or leave the size out.

D gene | clone size | J gene | CDR3 length | V gene | CDR3 protein | CDR3 DNA
TRBD2 | many | TRBJ2-3 | 18 | TRBV10-3 | CAISGRAWTSLGPDTQYF | TGTGCCATCAGTGGACGGGCCTGGACTAGCTTAGGTCCAGATACGCAGTATTTT
. | few | TRBJ2-1 | 15 | TRBV6-5 | CASSSTGTVYNEQFF | TGTGCCAGCAGTTCCACCGGGACGGTATACAATGAGCAGTTCTTC
. | . | TRBJ1-4 | 15 | TRBV16 | CASSQSTGTNEKLFF | TGTGCCAGCAGCCAATCGACCGGGACTAATGAAAAACTGTTTTTT
TRBD1 | . | TRBJ2-3 | 14 | TRBV25-1 | CASSEGQGPDTQYF | TGTGCCAGCAGTGAGGGACAGGGGCCAGATACGCAGTATTTT
TRBD2 | . | TRBJ2-3 | 16 | TRBV4-3 | CASSQDTLAGRDTQYF | TGCGCCAGCAGCCAAGACACACTAGCGGGGAGGGATACGCAGTATTTT
TRBD2 | few | TRBJ2-7 | 15 | TRBV9 | CASSPTTGGIYEQYF | TGTGCCAGCAGCCCTACAACCGGGGGGATCTACGAGCAGTACTTC
. | many | TRBJ2-6 | 15 | TRBV6-1 | CASGDQFSGANVLTF | TGTGCCAGTGGGGACCAGTTCTCTGGGGCCAACGTCCTGACTTTC
. | . | TRBJ1-1 | 15 | TRBV4-3 | CASTHQGGGGTEAFF | TGCGCCAGCACCCACCAAGGCGGTGGGGGAACTGAAGCTTTCTTT
. | . | TRBJ2-1 | 13 | TRBV29-1 | CSAPRLTNNEQFF | TGCAGCGCTCCAAGACTAACAAACAATGAGCAGTTCTTC
TRBD1 | few | TRBJ2-1 | 15 | TRBV15 | CATSPRQGLHNEQFF | TGTGCCACCAGCCCCCGACAGGGCTTACACAATGAGCAGTTCTTC
. | . | TRBJ1-1 | 14 | TRBV5-4 | CASSLVQGNTEAFF | TGTGCCAGCAGCTTGGTTCAGGGCAACACTGAAGCTTTCTTT
. | . | TRBJ2-7 | 15 | TRBV5-4 | CASSPRRGNSYEQYF | TGTGCCAGCAGCCCCAGGCGGGGTAACTCCTACGAGCAGTACTTC
. | many | TRBJ2-3 | 16 | TRBV4-2 | CASSQGQGGMTDTQYF | TGTGCCAGCAGCCAAGGTCAAGGGGGGATGACAGATACGCAGTATTTT
TRBD1 | . | TRBJ1-2 | 15 | TRBV2 | CASSYRDRSPDGYTF | TGTGCCAGCAGCTACCGGGACAGGAGCCCTGACGGCTACACCTTC
TRBD2 | few | TRBJ2-1 | 17 | TRBV4-2 | CASSQDSLGLAGNEQFF | TGTGCCAGCAGCCAAGATAGCTTAGGACTAGCGGGAAATGAGCAGTTCTTC
. | . | TRBJ2-7 | 14 | TRBV7-3 | CASSPLEYLGEQYF | TGTGCCAGCAGCCCCCTCGAGTATCTCGGCGAGCAGTACTTC
. | . | TRBJ1-2 | 13 | TRBV7-2 | CASSHNPPYGYTF | TGTGCCAGCAGTCACAACCCCCCCTATGGCTACACCTTC
. | few | TRBJ1-1 | 13 | TRBV3-1 | CASSQDGNTEAFF | TGTGCCAGCAGCCAAGACGGGAACACTGAAGCTTTCTTT
. | . | TRBJ2-1 | 15 | TRBV11-3 | CASSLDRKPSDEQFF | TGTGCCAGCAGCTTAGATCGGAAACCCTCGGATGAGCAGTTCTTC
TRBD1 | few | TRBJ1-2 | 16 | TRBV6-1 | CASSEIYRGRDYGYTF | TGTGCCAGCAGTGAAATCTACAGGGGGCGCGACTATGGCTACACCTTC
. | few | TRBJ1-1 | 16 | TRBV5-1 | CASSLDGTSKGTEAFF | TGCGCCAGCAGCTTGGACGGGACATCTAAGGGCACTGAAGCTTTCTTT
. | few | TRBJ2-1 | 13 | TRBV11-3 | CASSLSTLNEQFF | TGTGCCAGCAGCCTCTCCACGCTCAATGAGCAGTTCTTC
. | few | TRBJ2-2 | 15 | TRBV12-3/TRBV12-4 | CASSLGLEDTGELFF | TGTGCCAGCAGTTTGGGCCTAGAGGACACCGGGGAGCTGTTTTTT
. | few | TRBJ2-1 | 17 | TRBV5-8 | CASSLVPRLRAHNEQFF | TGTGCCAGCAGCTTGGTCCCCAGGCTCAGAGCTCACAATGAGCAGTTCTTC
TRBD2 | . | TRBJ2-3 | 14 | TRBV20-1 | CSAIERGRKDTQYF | TGCAGTGCCATCGAGCGGGGGAGGAAGGATACGCAGTATTTT
. | many | TRBJ1-5 | 16 | TRBV20-1 | CSACDLGREVNQPQHF | TGCAGTGCTTGTGACCTAGGGAGGGAGGTAAATCAGCCCCAGCATTTT
. | many | TRBJ1-4 | 14 | TRBV30 | CARKLGATNEKLFF | TGTGCCCGAAAGCTCGGAGCAACTAATGAAAAACTGTTTTTT
. | few | TRBJ1-1 | 15 | TRBV11-2 | CASSLNRVSATEAFF | TGTGCCAGCAGCTTAAACAGGGTGTCGGCCACTGAAGCTTTCTTT
. | . | TRBJ1-2 | 13 | TRBV20-1 | CSAYKDRDYGYSF | TGCAGTGCATATAAAGATCGGGACTATGGCTACTCCTTC
. | few | TRBJ1-1 | 13 | TRBV27 | CASSQQGPGEAFF | TGTGCCAGCAGTCAACAGGGCCCTGGGGAGGCTTTCTTT